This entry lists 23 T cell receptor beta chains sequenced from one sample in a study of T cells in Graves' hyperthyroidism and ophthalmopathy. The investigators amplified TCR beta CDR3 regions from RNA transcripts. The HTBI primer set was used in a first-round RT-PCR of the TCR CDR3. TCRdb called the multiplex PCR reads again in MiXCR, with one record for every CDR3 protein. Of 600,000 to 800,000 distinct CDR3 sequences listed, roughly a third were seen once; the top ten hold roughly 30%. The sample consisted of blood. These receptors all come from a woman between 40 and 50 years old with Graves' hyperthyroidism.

The CDR3 loop reads CASSLAGGEQFF. CDR3 nucleotide sequence: TGTGCCAGCAGCTTAGCCGGGGGTGAGCAGTTCTTC. V is TRBV7-8 and J is TRBJ2-4; weak D call: TRBD2 (6 bases). Gene TRBJ2-1 matches the end of the DNA better, so the J call may be wrong. The CDR3 loop spans 12 amino acids. In germline, CDR1 is SGHVS, CDR2 FQNEAQ.

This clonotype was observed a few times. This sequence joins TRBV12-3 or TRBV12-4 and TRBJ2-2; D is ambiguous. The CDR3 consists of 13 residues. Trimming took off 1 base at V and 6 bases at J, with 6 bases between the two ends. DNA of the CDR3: TGTGCCAGCAGTTTAGAGGTTGCCGGGGAGCTGTTTTTT. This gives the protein CASSLEVAGELFF.

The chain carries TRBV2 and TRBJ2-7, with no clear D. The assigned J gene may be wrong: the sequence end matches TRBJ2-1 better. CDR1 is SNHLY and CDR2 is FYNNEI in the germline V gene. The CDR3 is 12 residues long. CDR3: CASSEDLNEQFF. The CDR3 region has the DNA TGTGCCAGCAGTGAAGACCTCAATGAGCAGTTCTTC.

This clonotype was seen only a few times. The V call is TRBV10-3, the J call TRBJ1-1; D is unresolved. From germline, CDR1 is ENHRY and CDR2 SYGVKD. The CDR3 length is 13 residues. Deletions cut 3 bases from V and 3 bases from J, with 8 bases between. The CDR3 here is CAISDSGHTEAFF. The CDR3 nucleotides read TGTGCCATCAGTGACTCAGGCCACACTGAAGCTTTCTTT.

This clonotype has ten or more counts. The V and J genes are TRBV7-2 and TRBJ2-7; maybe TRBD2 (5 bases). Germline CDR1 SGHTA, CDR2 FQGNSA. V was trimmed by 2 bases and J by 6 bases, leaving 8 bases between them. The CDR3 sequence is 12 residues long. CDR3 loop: CASSLPRGEQYF. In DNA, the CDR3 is TGTGCCAGCAGCTTACCACGGGGCGAGCAGTACTTC.

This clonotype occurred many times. The CDR3 DNA reads TGCAGCGTTGACCTTAGCAGGGGCGAGCAGTACTTC. Protein sequence: CSVDLSRGEQYF. The chain has TRBV29-1 and TRBJ2-7; a weak D match, TRBD1 (6 bases). V was clipped by 3 bases and J by 6 bases, with 12 bases between them. Germline V lookup: CDR1 SQVTM, CDR2 ANQGSEA. The CDR3 consists of 12 residues.

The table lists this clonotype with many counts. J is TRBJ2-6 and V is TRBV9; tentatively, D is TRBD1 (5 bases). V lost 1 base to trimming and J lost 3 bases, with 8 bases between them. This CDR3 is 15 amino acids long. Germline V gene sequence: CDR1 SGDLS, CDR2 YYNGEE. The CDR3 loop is CASSVQGYGANVLTF. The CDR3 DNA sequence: TGTGCCAGCAGCGTACAGGGATATGGGGCCAACGTCCTGACTTTC.

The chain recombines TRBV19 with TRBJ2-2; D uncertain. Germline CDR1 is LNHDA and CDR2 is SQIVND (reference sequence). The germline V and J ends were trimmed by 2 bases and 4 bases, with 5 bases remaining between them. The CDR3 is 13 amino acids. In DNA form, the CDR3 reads TGTGCCAGTAGTATAATCGGCACCGGGGAGCTGTTTTTT. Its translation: CASSIIGTGELFF.

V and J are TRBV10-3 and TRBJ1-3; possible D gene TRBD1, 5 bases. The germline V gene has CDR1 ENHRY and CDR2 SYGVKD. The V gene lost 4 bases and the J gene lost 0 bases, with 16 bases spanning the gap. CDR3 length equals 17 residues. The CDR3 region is CAISATGQTNSGNTIYF. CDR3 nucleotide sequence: TGTGCCATCAGTGCGACCGGACAAACTAACTCTGGAAACACCATATATTTT.

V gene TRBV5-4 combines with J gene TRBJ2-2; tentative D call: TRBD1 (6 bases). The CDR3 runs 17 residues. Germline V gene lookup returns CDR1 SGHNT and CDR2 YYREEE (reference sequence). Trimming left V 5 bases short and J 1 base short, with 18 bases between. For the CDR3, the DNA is TGTGCCAGCAGTTTACCCGGACAGCTCGGGAACACCGGGGAGCTGTTTTTT. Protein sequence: CASSLPGQLGNTGELFF.

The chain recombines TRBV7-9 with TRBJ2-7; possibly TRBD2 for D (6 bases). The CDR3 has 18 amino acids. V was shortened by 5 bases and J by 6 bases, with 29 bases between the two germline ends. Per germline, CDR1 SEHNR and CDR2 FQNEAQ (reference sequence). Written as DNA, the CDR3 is TGTGCCAGCAGCCCCCACCTGGGCGGGATGCGGGCCCCCGGCGAGCAGTACTTC. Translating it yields CASSPHLGGMRAPGEQYF.

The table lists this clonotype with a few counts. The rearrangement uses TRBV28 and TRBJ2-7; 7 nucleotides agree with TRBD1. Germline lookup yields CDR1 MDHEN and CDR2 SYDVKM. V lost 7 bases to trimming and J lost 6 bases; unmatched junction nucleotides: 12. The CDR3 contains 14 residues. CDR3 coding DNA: TGTGCCAGCAACCCGGTGAGACAGGGTACCGAGCAGTACTTC. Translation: CASNPVRQGTEQYF.

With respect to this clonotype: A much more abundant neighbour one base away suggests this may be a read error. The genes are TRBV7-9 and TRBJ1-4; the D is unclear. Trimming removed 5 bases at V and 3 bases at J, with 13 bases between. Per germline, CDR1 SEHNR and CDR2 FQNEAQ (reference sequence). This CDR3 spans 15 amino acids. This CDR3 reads CASSPARTANEKLFF. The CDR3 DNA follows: TGTGCCAGCAGCCCCGCAAGGACCGCTAATGAAAAACTGTTTTTT.

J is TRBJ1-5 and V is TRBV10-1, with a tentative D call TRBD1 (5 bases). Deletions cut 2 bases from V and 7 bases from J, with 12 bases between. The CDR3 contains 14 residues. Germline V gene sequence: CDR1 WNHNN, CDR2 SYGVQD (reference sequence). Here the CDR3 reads CASSEGGGWQPQHF. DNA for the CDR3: TGCGCCAGCAGTGAGGGTGGGGGGTGGCAGCCCCAGCATTTT.

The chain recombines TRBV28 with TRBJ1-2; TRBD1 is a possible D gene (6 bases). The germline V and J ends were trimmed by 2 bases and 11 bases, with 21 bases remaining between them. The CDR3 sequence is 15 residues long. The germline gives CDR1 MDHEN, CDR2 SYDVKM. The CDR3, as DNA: TGTGCCAGCAGTTTAGGGGGACACTCTCTCTCTGGGTACACCTTC. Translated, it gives CASSLGGHSLSGYTF.

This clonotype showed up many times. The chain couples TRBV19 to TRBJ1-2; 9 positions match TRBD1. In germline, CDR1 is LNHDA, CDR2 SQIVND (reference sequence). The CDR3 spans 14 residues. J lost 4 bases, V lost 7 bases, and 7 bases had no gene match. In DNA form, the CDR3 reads TGTGCCAGTACCCCGGACAGGGGTAGCTATGGCTACACCTTC. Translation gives CASTPDRGSYGYTF.

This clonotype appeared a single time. The CDR3 DNA sequence: TGTGCCAGCAGCTTACTTAGCGGGAATGAGCAGTTCTTC. Its protein is CASSLLSGNEQFF. The chain has TRBV11-1 and TRBJ2-1; 7 positions match TRBD2. The CDR3 spans 13 residues. Germline V lookup: CDR1 SGHAT, CDR2 FQDESV (reference sequence). The trim removed 2 bases at V and 7 bases at J, leaving 2 bases unmatched.

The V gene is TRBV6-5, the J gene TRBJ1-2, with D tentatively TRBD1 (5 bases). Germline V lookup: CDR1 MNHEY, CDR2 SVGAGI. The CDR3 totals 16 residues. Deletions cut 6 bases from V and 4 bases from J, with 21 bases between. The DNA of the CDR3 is TGTGCCAGCAGCCAAGCAGGGAGGGCAGGTGGCTATGGCTACACCTTC. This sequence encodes CASSQAGRAGGYGYTF.

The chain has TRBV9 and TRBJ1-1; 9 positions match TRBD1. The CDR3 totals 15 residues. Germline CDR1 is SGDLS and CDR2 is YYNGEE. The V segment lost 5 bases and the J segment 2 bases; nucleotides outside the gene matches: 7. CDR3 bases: TGTGCCAGCAGTCACCGGACAGGGGATAACACTGAAGCTTTCTTT. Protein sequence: CASSHRTGDNTEAFF.

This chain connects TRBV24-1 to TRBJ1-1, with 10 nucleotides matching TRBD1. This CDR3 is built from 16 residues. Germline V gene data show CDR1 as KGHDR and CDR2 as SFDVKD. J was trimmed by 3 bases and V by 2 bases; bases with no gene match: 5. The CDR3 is CATSDSRTGGDTEAFF. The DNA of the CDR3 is TGTGCCACCAGTGATTCTCGGACAGGGGGGGACACTGAAGCTTTCTTT.

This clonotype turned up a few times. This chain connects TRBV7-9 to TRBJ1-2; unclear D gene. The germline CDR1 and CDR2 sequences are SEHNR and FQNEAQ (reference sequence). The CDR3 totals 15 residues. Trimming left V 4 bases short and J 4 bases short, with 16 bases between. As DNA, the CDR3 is TGTGCCAGCAGCTCCAGACTCTACGACGGCTATGGCTACACCTTC. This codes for CASSSRLYDGYGYTF.

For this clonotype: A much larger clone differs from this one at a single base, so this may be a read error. The CDR3 DNA follows: TGTGCCAGCAGCGAAGCTGAGGGGGGGATTAATTCACCCCTCCACTTT. As protein: CASSEAEGGINSPLHF. The chain has TRBV7-9 and TRBJ1-6, with TRBD1 as a possible D gene (6 bases). Trimming removed 5 bases at V and 6 bases at J, with 17 bases between. Germline V CDR1 and CDR2: SEHNR, FQNEAQ (reference sequence). CDR3 length equals 16 residues.

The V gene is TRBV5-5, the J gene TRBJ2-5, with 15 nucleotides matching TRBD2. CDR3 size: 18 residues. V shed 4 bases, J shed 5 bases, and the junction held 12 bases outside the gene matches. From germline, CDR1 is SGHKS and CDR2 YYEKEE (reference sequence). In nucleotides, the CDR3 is TGTGCCAGCAGCCCCAGGACTAGCGGGAGGGCCAACGAGGAGACCCAGTACTTC. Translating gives CASSPRTSGRANEETQYF.